This entry is about one T cell receptor beta chain. This entry comes from a study of cytomegalovirus exposure and HLA in healthy donors. The CDR3 runs 13 residues. Germline V lookup: CDR1 LNHDA, CDR2 SQIVND (reference sequence). With 3 bases removed from V and 7 bases from J, the gap between germline ends came to 12 bases. Both 60 Vbeta primers and 13 Jbeta primers went into the PCR. TCRdb keeps only in-frame clones here, not all; method: immunoSEQ multiplex PCR. Counted here are about 200,000 clones, approximately 80% occurring once; the ten biggest clones make up around 2.8%. This clonotype was sampled from a man in his thirties or forties in good health and CMV-seronegative. The gene calls are TRBV19 and TRBJ1-2, with a tentative D call TRBD1 (6 bases). Sequenced: PBMCs. The CDR3 here is CASSMGPGVGYTF. CDR3 sequence (DNA): TGTGCCAGTAGTATGGGCCCAGGGGTTGGCTACACCTTC.